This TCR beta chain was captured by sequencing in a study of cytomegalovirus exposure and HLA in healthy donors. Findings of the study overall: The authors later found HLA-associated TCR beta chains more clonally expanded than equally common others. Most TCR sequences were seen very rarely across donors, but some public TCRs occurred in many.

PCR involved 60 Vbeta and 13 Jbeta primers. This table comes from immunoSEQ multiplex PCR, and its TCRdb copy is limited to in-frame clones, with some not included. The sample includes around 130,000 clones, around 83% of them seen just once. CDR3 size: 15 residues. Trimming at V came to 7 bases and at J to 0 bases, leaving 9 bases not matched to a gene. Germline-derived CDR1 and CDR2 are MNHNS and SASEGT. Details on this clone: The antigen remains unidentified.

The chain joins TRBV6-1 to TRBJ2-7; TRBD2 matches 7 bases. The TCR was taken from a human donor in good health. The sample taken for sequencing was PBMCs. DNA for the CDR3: TGTGCCAGCACCCCGACTAGCCCCGGCTCCTACGAGCAGTACTTC. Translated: CASTPTSPGSYEQYF.